This TCR beta chain originates from a study of T cell repertoires in cytomegalovirus infection. Study background: The authors used CMV epitopes that were HLA-C-restricted (recently identified) and HLA-B-restricted (well studied). Carrying CMV and the relevant HLA type showed in public TCR beta signatures. Regarding the study as a whole: Carriage of CMV together with the relevant HLA was identifiable through cumulative public TCR beta family frequency.

TCRdb called the reads again in MiXCR, with one record for every CDR3 protein. The repertoire holds fewer than 130,000 distinct CDR3 sequences, under 45% seen once, with roughly 70% in the top ten. Comments on this clonotype: Its antigen is unidentified.

The sample was CD8+ T cells from cultured PBMCs, taken from culture after CMV antigen stimulation. The source is a human donor in good health (CMV status not recorded). Some clones in this sample may be carry-over from other donors' samples.

DNA of the CDR3: TGTGCCAGCAGCTTGTACAGGGAGAACACTGAAGCTTTCTTT. It yields the protein CASSLYRENTEAFF. The chain uses TRBV7-8 and TRBJ1-1; D is perhaps TRBD1 (6 bases). V was pared by 3 bases and J by 1 base, with 9 bases between. Germline CDR1 SGHVS, CDR2 FQNEAQ. The CDR3 totals 14 residues.